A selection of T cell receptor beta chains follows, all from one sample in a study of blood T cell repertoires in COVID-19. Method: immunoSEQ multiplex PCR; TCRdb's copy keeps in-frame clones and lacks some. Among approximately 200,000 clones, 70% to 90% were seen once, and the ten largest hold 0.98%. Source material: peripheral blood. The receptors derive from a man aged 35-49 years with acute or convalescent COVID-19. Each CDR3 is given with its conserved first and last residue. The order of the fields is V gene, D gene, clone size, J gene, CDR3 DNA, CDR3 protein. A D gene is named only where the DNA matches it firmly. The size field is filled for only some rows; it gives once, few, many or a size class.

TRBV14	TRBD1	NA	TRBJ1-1	TGTGCCTTCCCGGTACGGGACAGGGGACTCGACACTGAAGCTTTCTTT	CAFPVRDRGLDTEAFF
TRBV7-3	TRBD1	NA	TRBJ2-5	TGTGCCAGCAGCGTTAACAGGGGAGAGACCCAGTACTTC	CASSVNRGETQYF
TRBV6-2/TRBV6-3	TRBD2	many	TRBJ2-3	TGTGCCAGCAGTAGCGGGGGGGCCACAGATACGCAGTATTTT	CASSSGGATDTQYF
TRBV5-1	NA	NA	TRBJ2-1	TGCGCCAGCAGTTCGGGACACAGCATCTACAATGAGCAGTTCTTC	CASSSGHSIYNEQFF
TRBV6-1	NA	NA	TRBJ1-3	TGTGCCAGCAGTGAACAGGTTGCTGGAAACACCATATATTTT	CASSEQVAGNTIYF
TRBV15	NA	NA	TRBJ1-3	TGTGCCACCAGCAGAGGCAAACAGGGTCCTGGAAACACCATATATTTT	CATSRGKQGPGNTIYF
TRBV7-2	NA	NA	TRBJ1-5	TGTGCCAGCAGCTTAGGGTCAACAAGCAATCAGCCCCAGCATTTT	CASSLGSTSNQPQHF
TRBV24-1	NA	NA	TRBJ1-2	TGTGCCACCAGTGGGTTCGGCAGGGGCTCTGGCTACACCTTC	CATSGFGRGSGYTF
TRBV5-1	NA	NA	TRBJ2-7	TGCGCCAGCAGCTTGAATCCCTACTACGAGCAGTACTTC	CASSLNPYYEQYF
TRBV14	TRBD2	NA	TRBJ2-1	TGTGCCAGCAGCCCCGGCAGGCGGGGGAGCTCCTACAATGAGCAGTTCTTC	CASSPGRRGSSYNEQFF
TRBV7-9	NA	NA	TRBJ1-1	TGTGCCAGCAGCTTACGGCCGCTGGGAGTTACTGAAGCTTTCTTT	CASSLRPLGVTEAFF
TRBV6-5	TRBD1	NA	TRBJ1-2	TGTGCCAGCAGGACAGGGGGCGCGGGAGGTGGCTACACCTTC	CASRTGGAGGGYTF
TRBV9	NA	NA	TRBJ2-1	TGTGCCAGCACCCCCTTTGGAGGGGGGGCCGCCGATGAGCAGTTCTTC	CASTPFGGGAADEQFF
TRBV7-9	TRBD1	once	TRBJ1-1	TGTGCCAGCAGCCCTGGACAGGGAAGGGGGAACACTGAAGCTTTCTTT	CASSPGQGRGNTEAFF
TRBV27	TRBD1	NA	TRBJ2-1	TGTGCCAGCAGTCCCAATTGGCAGGGGGCTAATGAGCAGTTCTTC	CASSPNWQGANEQFF
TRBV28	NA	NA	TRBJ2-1	TGTGCCAGCAGTTTAGGTGGGGGGGCGTGGGATGAGCAGTTCTTC	CASSLGGGAWDEQFF
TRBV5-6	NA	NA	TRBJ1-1	TGTGCCAGCAGCTTGGTGGTGAGCACTGAAGCTTTCTTT	CASSLVVSTEAFF
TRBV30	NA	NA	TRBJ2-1	TGTGCCTGGGGAAGGGGCTTGGAGCAGTTCTTC	CAWGRGLEQFF
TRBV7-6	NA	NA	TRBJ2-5	TGTGCCAGCAGCTTAGGGAGGAGGGGCGAGACCCAGTACTTC	CASSLGRRGETQYF
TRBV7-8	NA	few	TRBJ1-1	TGTGCCAGCAGCCCCCCCGACAGCGGGGGAGCTGAAGCTTTCTTT	CASSPPDSGGAEAFF
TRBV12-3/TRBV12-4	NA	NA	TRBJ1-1	TGTGCCAGCACCCGGGGGGGTAACACTGAAGCTTTCTTT	CASTRGGNTEAFF
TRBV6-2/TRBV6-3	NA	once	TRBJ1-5	TGTGCCAGCAGCGGACCTAGGACACATACCACGCATAGCAATCAGCCCCAGCATTTT	CASSGPRTHTTHSNQPQHF
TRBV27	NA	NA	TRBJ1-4	TGTGCCAGCAGTACCTTCCAGCGGGAAAAACTGTTTTTT	CASSTFQREKLFF
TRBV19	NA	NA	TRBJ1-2	TGTGCCAGTCGCGCGGACAGATGGTCCAACTATGGCTACACCTTC	CASRADRWSNYGYTF
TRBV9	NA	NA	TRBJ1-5	TGTGCCAGCAGCGTAGGGGCTGGGCATCAGCCCCAGCATTTT	CASSVGAGHQPQHF
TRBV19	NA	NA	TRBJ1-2	TGTGCCAGTAGCGGGGGGTTCTATGGCTACACCTTC	CASSGGFYGYTF
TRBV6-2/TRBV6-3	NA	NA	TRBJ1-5	TGTGCCAGCAGTAATTTACTACAGGGCAATCAGCCCCAGCATTTT	CASSNLLQGNQPQHF
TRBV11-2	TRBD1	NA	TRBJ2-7	TGTGCCAGCAGCATATCCGGGACAGGCGCAATGGAGCAGTACTTC	CASSISGTGAMEQYF
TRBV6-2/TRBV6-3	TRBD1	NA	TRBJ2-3	TGTGCCAGCAGTTACTACGGGACAGGACTTAGCACAGATACGCAGTATTTT	CASSYYGTGLSTDTQYF